This T cell receptor (beta chain) was recorded in a study of spatial heterogeneity in lung cancer (dated 2019 in TCRdb). Notes on the research overall: Donors were some 70 patients with early-stage, untreated non-small cell lung cancer from the lung TRACERx cohort. In the raw uncorrected reads, each unique combination of TCR and UMI appeared on average more than ten times. At surgery, both alpha and beta chains were TCR-sequenced in 200 to 250 tumor regions, approximately 64 matched nontumor lung samples and 56 PBMC samples. Beta-chain transcripts were consistently detected in greater numbers than alpha-chain transcripts, which likely reflects a higher abundance of beta-chain transcripts. Nonsynonymous mutation counts, determined by whole-exome sequencing of tumor tissue, were related to TCR repertoire features. Follow-up PBMC samples were sequenced whenever the samples were available, and the median time to follow-up was roughly two years after resection. In non-small cell lung cancer, the study quantitatively compared TCR alpha and beta repertoires across several tumor regions, matched nontumor lung, and blood. What the study reported, not specific to this receptor: Only roughly 14 patients were included in comparisons of baseline and follow-up blood repertoires. Ubiquitous expanded tumor TCRs showed up in blood more often at tumor resection than at routine follow-up. Additional single-cell paired TCR alpha and beta sequencing was considered necessary to confirm, at a functional level, the hypothesis that regional TCRs recognize regional mutations.

Sample time point, as interpreted from the label and publication: blood at routine non-recurrence follow-up after resection. Whole RNA extracted from tumor and nontumor lung tissue, or from cryopreserved PBMC samples, was used for TCR sequencing without cell sorting. A patient was chosen for TCR sequencing only when enough RNA was available from at least two tumor regions. Details on this clonotype: This receptor's antigen is unknown. No base qualities exist here, and no much larger clone lies one base off it.

CDR1 and CDR2, per the germline V gene (reference sequence), are LNHNV and YYDKDF. Inclusive of the bounding cysteine and phenylalanine, the CDR3 is 13 residues long. Only the CDR3 region is kept as DNA, spanning 39 bases read in frame from base 1. V has 5 bases trimmed and J has 4 bases trimmed; junction bases matching no gene number 3. Receptor libraries were prepared by 5' RACE. The sequencer was a NextSeq 500. The TCR library protocol attached a unique molecular identifier to each TCR cDNA molecule to allow correction of PCR and sequencing errors. Per the authors' processing: TCR identification, UMI-based error correction and CDR3 extraction were performed with Decombinator tools. Expanded TCRs were defined as those above a frequency of 2 per 1,000, corresponding to the top 1% of the tumor frequency distribution. Renyi diversity was computed with the R vegan package after each repertoire had been subsampled 100 times to 5,000 TCRs. To build CDR3 similarity networks, amino acid triplet string-kernel similarity was used, and CDR3s were connected when their pairwise similarity was above 0.82. TCRdb trimmed the raw reads at Q25, called clones with MiXCR and kept productive beta chains. Every distinct CDR3 protein forms one entry, paired with its most common genes and DNA. The V and J calls, along with clone size, are taken from TCRdb and not from the paper's own processing. The sample table holds over 95,000 distinct CDR3 sequences, of which 11% were seen once. The ten most abundant clones make up approximately 24% of the sample.

This TCR was sampled from a female donor with early-stage non-small cell lung cancer. Here the sequenced sample was PBMCs, taken at follow-up. The sequence is built from TRBV15 and TRBJ2-5; 8 nucleotides in the junction match TRBD1. Read as DNA, the sequence is TGTGCCACCAGCGCCGACAGGGGAGAGACCCAGTACTTC. Protein translation: CATSADRGETQYF.